One and the same sample provided the 11 T cell receptor beta chains below, sequenced in a study of T cells in localized non-small cell lung cancer. The data were produced by immunoSEQ multiplex PCR, yet TCRdb's version contains in-frame clones alone and is incomplete. The sample shows tens of thousands of clones, about nine tenths of them seen only once. Sequenced here: peripheral blood, sampled before any cancer treatment. Receptors were obtained from a man aged 35 to 70 with stage I squamous cell lung carcinoma.

The rearrangement links TRBV19 to TRBJ2-2, with TRBD1 as a possible D gene (6 bases). Germline V gene sequence: CDR1 LNHDA, CDR2 SQIVND (reference sequence). Trimming took 5 bases from V and 6 from J, leaving 13 bases between them. The CDR3 spans 14 residues. The CDR3: CASSSSQGSGELFF. CDR3 nucleotides: TGTGCCAGTAGTTCTTCACAGGGATCCGGGGAGCTGTTTTTT.

The chain employs TRBV6-5 and TRBJ1-2, with D perhaps matching TRBD1 (6 bases). The V gene lost 5 bases and the J gene lost 8 bases, with 15 bases spanning the gap. The CDR3 runs to 13 residues. In germline, CDR1 is MNHEY, CDR2 SVGAGI. CDR3 bases: TGTGCCAGCAGTGCCCTCAGGGGCGGAGGCTACACCTTC. Translating gives CASSALRGGGYTF.

This sequence joins TRBV5-4 and TRBJ2-5, with 8 bases identical to TRBD2. After removal of 3 bases from V and 5 bases from J, the junction contained 3 bases not matched to a gene. CDR1 SGHNT and CDR2 YYREEE come from the germline V gene (reference sequence). The CDR3 totals 13 residues. The CDR3 DNA reads as TGTGCCAGCAGCTCTAGCGGGCCGGAGACCCAGTACTTC. Translated: CASSSSGPETQYF.

This sequence joins TRBV28 and TRBJ2-1; possible D gene TRBD1, 5 bases. Trimming left V 6 bases short and J 4 bases short, with 22 bases between. Germline V gene sequence: CDR1 MDHEN, CDR2 SYDVKM. The CDR3 loop spans 17 amino acids. CDR3 bases: TGTGCCAGCAGCCCCCTTACTCAAGGGGCCTTATACAATGAGCAGTTCTTC. Translation: CASSPLTQGALYNEQFF.

This rearrangement joins TRBV7-9 to TRBJ2-4; perhaps TRBD2 as D (5 bases). In germline, CDR1 is SEHNR, CDR2 FQNEAQ (reference sequence). The CDR3 runs 15 residues. V lost 5 bases, J lost 3 bases, and 14 bases lay in between. This CDR3 reads CASSPSRAGKNIQYF. CDR3 coding DNA: TGTGCCAGCAGCCCCTCCCGGGCGGGCAAAAACATTCAGTACTTC.

This clone was seen only a few times. V is TRBV28 and J is TRBJ2-3; no clear D. V dropped 3 bases and J dropped 5 bases, with 6 bases sitting between them. The CDR3 has 12 residues. Germline V gene sequence: CDR1 MDHEN, CDR2 SYDVKM. CDR3 region: CASSFPGDTQYF. DNA of the CDR3: TGTGCCAGCAGTTTCCCTGGAGATACGCAGTATTTT.

The V and J genes are TRBV11-2 and TRBJ2-7; 7 nucleotides line up with TRBD1. Germline V lookup: CDR1 SGHAT, CDR2 FQNNGV. Trimming cost V 5 bases and J 3 bases; bases outside gene matches: 10. This CDR3 is 15 amino acids long. CDR3 region: CASSALTGRNYEQYF. DNA for the CDR3: TGTGCCAGCAGCGCACTGACAGGGAGAAACTACGAGCAGTACTTC.

The chain is built from TRBV15 and TRBJ2-1; D call uncertain. CDR3 length: 14 amino acids. V was trimmed by 2 bases and J by 6 bases, leaving 11 bases between them. Germline CDR1 and CDR2: LNHNV and YYDKDF (reference sequence). In DNA, the CDR3 is TGTGCCACCAGCAGAATCGGCAGGCCCAATGAGCAGTTCTTC. It translates to CATSRIGRPNEQFF.

The chain couples TRBV10-2 to TRBJ1-1; weak D call: TRBD1 (6 bases). V was cut by 11 bases and J by 3 bases, with 16 bases left in between. The length of the CDR3 is 13 residues. The V gene's germline CDR1 is WSHSY and CDR2 SAAADI. The CDR3 bases are TGCGCCGCCCTAATGGGGGCGGACACTGAAGCTTTCTTT. Protein sequence: CAALMGADTEAFF.

The chain employs TRBV30 and TRBJ1-1; D gene uncertain. Trimming left V 3 bases short and J 1 base short, with 12 bases between. The CDR3 is 14 residues long. The germline V gene has CDR1 GTSNPN and CDR2 SVGIG (reference sequence). In DNA form, the CDR3 reads TGTGCCTGGAGCGGACGAAGGGCGAACACTGAAGCTTTCTTT. Protein sequence: CAWSGRRANTEAFF.

This clone was picked up one time. The chain is built from TRBV30 and TRBJ2-5, with 12 bases aligning to TRBD2. This CDR3 has 16 amino acids. The germline V gene has CDR1 GTSNPN and CDR2 SVGIG (reference sequence). With V trimmed by 1 base and J by 7 bases, 10 bases remained unmatched. This CDR3 reads CAWSGLEASGGGTQYF. CDR3 bases: TGTGCCTGGAGTGGTCTGGAGGCTAGCGGGGGGGGGACCCAGTACTTC.